A single sample is the source of the 25 T cell receptor beta chains below, sequenced in a study of CXCR3-negative and CXCR3-positive naive CD8 T cells. It was by 5' RACE with UMI labels that the TRB cDNA libraries were prepared. TCRdb re-called the 5' RACE reads and gives one entry per CDR3 protein, without DNA. The listing contains 150,000 to 170,000 distinct CDR3 sequences. The study, taken as a whole, reports: Naive cells that were CXCR3-positive had more hydrophobic TRB CDR3s (compared with CXCR3-negative naive cells).

The antigens for these receptors are not known. Sequencing input: naive CXCR3+ CD8+ T cells from blood. Subset described: CD45RO-CCR7+CD27+CD95- naive CD8+ T cells expressing CXCR3 (TNR3+). The receptors here all came from a human donor in good health. Some clones in this sample may be carry-over from other donors' samples.

This chain joins TRBV7-3 and TRBJ1-5; there is no DNA to check the TCRdb D call of TRBD1. This CDR3 has 18 residues. The germline V gene encodes CDR1 SGHTA and CDR2 FQGTGA. The CDR3 is CASSLKRTPNGSNQPQHF.

V is TRBV29-1 and J is TRBJ2-2. Germline-derived CDR1 and CDR2 are SQVTM and ANQGSEA. This CDR3 is 12 amino acids long. CDR3 amino acids: CSVIRATGELFF.

The chain has TRBV4-1 and TRBJ2-2; absent DNA, TCRdb's TRBD1 call cannot be checked. The germline V gene has CDR1 MGHRA and CDR2 YSYEKL. The CDR3 is made up of 15 amino acids. CDR3 amino acids: CASSPSGVLTGELFF.

CDR3 in amino acids: CASSILPKGGTEAFF. The chain employs TRBV19 and TRBJ1-1. Germline CDR1 reads LNHDA; CDR2 reads SQIVND (reference sequence). The CDR3 consists of 15 residues. The variable domain in full, completed from reference TRBV19 and TRBJ1-1, reads DGGITQSPKYLFRKEGQNVTLSCEQNLNHDAMYWYRQDPGQGLRLIYYSQIVNDFQKGDIAEGYSVSREKKESFPLTVTSAQKNPTAFYLCASSILPKGGTEAFFGQGTRLTVV.

The chain uses TRBV28 and TRBJ2-7. The germline V gene has CDR1 MDHEN and CDR2 SYDVKM. The CDR3 consists of 13 residues. The CDR3 reads CASSLRGSYEQYF.

The chain joins TRBV7-8 to TRBJ1-5; the D call from TCRdb, TRBD1, cannot be confirmed without DNA. This CDR3 has 15 residues. Germline lookup yields CDR1 SGHVS and CDR2 FQNEAQ. This CDR3 reads CASSLYGTLNQPQHF. Full variable domain (rest looked up from reference TRBV7-8 and TRBJ1-5): GAGVSQSPRYKVAKRGQDVALRCDPISGHVSLFWYQQALGQGPEFLTYFQNEAQLDKSGLPSDRFFAERPEGSVSTLKIQRTQQEDSAVYLCASSLYGTLNQPQHFGDGTRLSIL.

This sequence joins TRBV12-3 or TRBV12-4 and TRBJ1-2; TCRdb designates TRBD1, a call that cannot be tested without DNA. This CDR3 region has 14 residues. The CDR3 here is CASSQRAFFFGYTF.

This chain uses TRBV28 with TRBJ2-6; TCRdb picks TRBD1, but there is no DNA to check that call. This CDR3 contains 15 residues. The germline CDR1 and CDR2 sequences are MDHEN and SYDVKM. The CDR3 sequence is CASSAPGTTANVLTF.

V usage is TRBV12-3 or TRBV12-4 and J usage is TRBJ2-4. The CDR3 runs to 13 residues. The CDR3: CASSSKVVNIQYF.

The rearrangement links TRBV27 to TRBJ2-1; TCRdb's assignment of TRBD2 cannot be checked, as there is no DNA. The CDR3 sequence is 16 residues long. Germline CDR1 and CDR2: MNHEY and SMNVEV (reference sequence). CDR3 residues: CASSLPPGASYNEQFF.

The rearrangement joins TRBV7-9 to TRBJ1-4; TCRdb calls TRBD1, which cannot be checked without DNA. Germline values: CDR1 SEHNR, CDR2 FQNEAQ (reference sequence). The CDR3 sequence is 15 residues long. The CDR3 loop reads CASSFLQGANEKLFF.

The rearrangement links TRBV29-1 to TRBJ2-1; TCRdb calls TRBD2, which cannot be checked without DNA. The CDR3 covers 15 residues. Germline V gene data show CDR1 as SQVTM and CDR2 as ANQGSEA. CDR3 region: CSVKQLAGAVNEQFF.

This chain connects TRBV11-3 to TRBJ2-7; the TRBD2 assignment by TCRdb is unverifiable without DNA. The germline gives CDR1 SGHNT, CDR2 YENEEA. CDR3 length: 15 amino acids. The CDR3: CASSLRRGGFYEQYF.

The rearrangement joins TRBV27 to TRBJ1-2; TCRdb's D gene call, TRBD1, goes unchecked for lack of DNA. The CDR3 is 14 amino acids. Germline V gene data show CDR1 as MNHEY and CDR2 as SMNVEV (reference sequence). CDR3 residues: CASSLYGHLYGYTF.

The chain has TRBV18 and TRBJ1-3. The CDR3 length is 15 residues. Germline V gene sequence: CDR1 KGHSH, CDR2 LQKENI. The CDR3 sequence is CASSPGRTSGNTIYF.

This chain uses TRBV29-1 with TRBJ2-7; TCRdb's D gene call, TRBD1, goes unchecked for lack of DNA. The CDR3 is made up of 13 amino acids. From germline, CDR1 is SQVTM and CDR2 ANQGSEA. The CDR3 region is CSVRDVLTYEQYF.

The chain has TRBV7-6 and TRBJ2-7; the D gene TCRdb calls, TRBD2, cannot be checked with no DNA. Germline V gene data show CDR1 as SGHVS and CDR2 as FNYEAQ. This CDR3 is built from 14 residues. CDR3 sequence: CASSPGTSGDEQYF.

The rearrangement uses TRBV6-2 or TRBV6-3 and TRBJ2-1; with no DNA, the TCRdb D assignment of TRBD1 cannot be verified. This CDR3 region has 16 residues. CDR1 is MNHEY and CDR2 is SVGEGT in the germline V gene. CDR3 sequence reads: CASSYQGLGNYNEQFF.

This chain uses TRBV7-9 with TRBJ2-1; TCRdb selects TRBD1, and the lack of DNA leaves this call unchecked. The CDR3 runs to 11 residues. CDR1 and CDR2 (germline): SEHNR, FQNEAQ (reference sequence). CDR3 protein: CASSWGSEQFF.

This sequence joins TRBV20-1 and TRBJ2-1; TCRdb's D call, TRBD2, is unchecked because there is no DNA. This CDR3 has 16 residues. Germline V CDR1 and CDR2: DFQATT, SNEGSKA (reference sequence). This CDR3 reads CSARDLAGDLWNEQFF.

The chain recombines TRBV18 with TRBJ1-5; absent DNA, TCRdb's TRBD1 call cannot be checked. Germline loops: CDR1 KGHSH, CDR2 LQKENI. This CDR3 region has 15 residues. This CDR3 reads CASSPSQYSNQPQHF.

The rearrangement links TRBV19 to TRBJ2-1; TCRdb's assignment of TRBD1 cannot be checked, as there is no DNA. Germline CDR1 reads LNHDA; CDR2 reads SQIVND (reference sequence). This CDR3 has 16 amino acids. The CDR3 spells CASSILGRSSYNEQFF.

The chain combines TRBV19 with TRBJ2-7; TCRdb gives TRBD1 as the D gene, but with no DNA this cannot be confirmed. The CDR3 runs to 16 residues. Per germline, CDR1 LNHDA and CDR2 SQIVND (reference sequence). The CDR3 reads CASSHLPGQGGYEQYF. The whole variable domain, filled in from reference TRBV19 and TRBJ2-7, reads DGGITQSPKYLFRKEGQNVTLSCEQNLNHDAMYWYRQDPGQGLRLIYYSQIVNDFQKGDIAEGYSVSREKKESFPLTVTSAQKNPTAFYLCASSHLPGQGGYEQYFGPGTRLTVT.

J is TRBJ2-1 and V is TRBV20-1; without DNA, the TCRdb call of TRBD1 cannot be checked. CDR3 length: 15 residues. In germline, CDR1 is DFQATT, CDR2 SNEGSKA (reference sequence). The CDR3 is CSDVFTMGGIDEQFF.

J is TRBJ2-2 and V is TRBV4-2. Germline CDR1 and CDR2: LGHNA and YNFKEQ. The CDR3 has 18 residues. The CDR3 is CASSQDTVTVLNTGELFF.